The rows below give T cell receptor beta chains drawn from one sample of a study of shared clonotypes between healthy human individuals. TCRdb's table, derived via immunoSEQ multiplex PCR, lists solely in-frame clones and lacks some. The sample carries 2.5 million or so clones, about 92% recorded once. Input material: naive CD4+ T cells sorted from blood. The source of these receptors is a young man in good health. The CDR3 runs from the conserved cysteine through the conserved F or W. Each record gives: clone size, D gene, J gene, V gene, CDR3 DNA, CDR3 protein. D genes are given only for firm matches. Expanded clones are given a class, and other clones once, few, many or no size at all.

>-|TRBD1|TRBJ1-4|TRBV28
TGTGCCAGCAGTTCAACAGGGGAGGTGGGTCTCGGTGAAAAACTGTTTTTT
CASSSTGEVGLGEKLFF
>-|TRBD1|TRBJ1-2|TRBV5-1
TGCGCCAGCAGCTCACAGGGGAGTAACTATGGCTACACCTTC
CASSSQGSNYGYTF
>-|TRBD2|TRBJ2-5|TRBV7-9
TGTGCCAGCGCGGGGGGGAAGTCAGAGACCCAGTACTTC
CASAGGKSETQYF
>-|-|TRBJ2-2|TRBV11-2
TGTGCCAGCAGCTCTAGAGTGGAGCACGGGGAGCTGTTTTTT
CASSSRVEHGELFF
>-|TRBD2|TRBJ2-3|TRBV6-5
TGTGCCAGCATGGCTAGCGGGGGGGGCGTAGATACGCAGTATTTT
CASMASGGGVDTQYF
>-|-|TRBJ2-3|TRBV2
TGTGCCAGCATTCCCGGGACTGGGGACACAGATACGCAGTATTTT
CASIPGTGDTDTQYF
>few|-|TRBJ2-5|TRBV5-1
TGCGCCAGCAGCTTGGGGCGGGGAGAAGAGACCCAGTACTTC
CASSLGRGEETQYF
>-|TRBD1|TRBJ2-1|TRBV15
TGTGCCACCAGCGTCCGGGACAGGGGTATCAATGAGCAGTTCTTC
CATSVRDRGINEQFF
>once|TRBD2|TRBJ2-7|TRBV4-1
TGCGCCAGCAGCCCAAAGAATCTACTAGCGGGAGCCTACGAGCAGTACTTC
CASSPKNLLAGAYEQYF
>once|-|TRBJ1-4|TRBV5-1
TGCGCCAGCAGCCCAATGAACAGTGCAACTAATGAAAAACTGTTTTTT
CASSPMNSATNEKLFF
>-|-|TRBJ1-1|TRBV9
TGTGCCAGCAGCGTAGATTTAGTTGGGGGCACTGAAGCTTTCTTT
CASSVDLVGGTEAFF
>-|-|TRBJ1-1|TRBV7-6
TGTGCCAGCAGCTTCGGGACGCCTGAAGTGGCTTTCTTT
CASSFGTPEVAFF
>-|-|TRBJ1-5|TRBV28
TGTGCCAGCAGTTTTTCAGGGTTTAGCAATCAGCCCCAGCATTTT
CASSFSGFSNQPQHF
>once|-|TRBJ1-6|TRBV11-2
TGTGCCAGCAGCTTAGTTCCGGACGGGATACGGAATTCACCCCTCCACTTT
CASSLVPDGIRNSPLHF
>-|-|TRBJ2-7|TRBV11-2
TGTGCCAGCAGCTTAGATAGCAGTCACTCAGCCTCCTACGAGCAGTACTTC
CASSLDSSHSASYEQYF
>few|-|TRBJ1-1|TRBV19
TGTGCCACCAAACAGAATGGGCAGGCAAACACTGAAGCTTTCTTT
CATKQNGQANTEAFF
>-|-|TRBJ1-1|TRBV6-6
TGTGCCAGCGGCCTAATAGACCAGAACACTGAAGCTTTCTTT
CASGLIDQNTEAFF
>few|-|TRBJ1-6|TRBV2
TGTGCCAGAGGGAGGGATTCACCCCTCCACTTT
CARGRDSPLHF
>-|-|TRBJ2-4|TRBV5-1
TGCGCCAGCAGCGCCGACAGTTCCAAAAACATTCAGTACTTC
CASSADSSKNIQYF
>-|-|TRBJ1-4|TRBV5-4
TGTGCCAGCAGCATAGGGACGCAGGAAAAACTGTTTTTT
CASSIGTQEKLFF
>-|-|TRBJ1-5|TRBV6-1
TGTGCCAGCAGTGAAGACGACAGGTCAAATCAGCCCCAGCATTTT
CASSEDDRSNQPQHF
>-|-|TRBJ2-7|TRBV18
TGTGCCAGCTCACCACAGTCACCCAGCTCCTACGAGCAGTACTTC
CASSPQSPSSYEQYF
>-|TRBD2|TRBJ2-1|TRBV2
TGTGCCAGCAGTGTACTAGCGGGGGAGTTCAATGAGCAGTTCTTC
CASSVLAGEFNEQFF
>-|-|TRBJ2-5|TRBV6-5
TGTGCCAGCAGCCCCGGAGAGACCCAGTACTTC
CASSPGETQYF
>-|TRBD2|TRBJ2-2|TRBV10-3
TGTGCCATCAGTGAGTCGACGGGGGGGCCCACCGGGGAGCTGTTTTTT
CAISESTGGPTGELFF
>-|-|TRBJ2-3|TRBV29-1
TGCAGCGTTCTCCGGGACACCACAGATACGCAGTATTTT
CSVLRDTTDTQYF
>few|-|TRBJ1-1|TRBV6-5
TGTGCCAGCAGTTACTCGTGGGATCAGGGTGAAGCTTTCTTT
CASSYSWDQGEAFF
>-|TRBD2|TRBJ2-7|TRBV5-4
TGTGCCAGCAGCGCGGGACCGACGGGACTAGCCAGCTCCTACGAGCAGTACTTC
CASSAGPTGLASSYEQYF
>-|-|TRBJ1-2|TRBV10-2
TGCGCCAGCAGCCGAGAACTAGGGGGCTATGGCTACACCTTC
CASSRELGGYGYTF
>once|-|TRBJ2-4|TRBV30
TGTGCCTGGAATGAGGTCCCCCGGGCGGAAAACATTCAGTACTTC
CAWNEVPRAENIQYF